The 6 T cell receptor beta chains in this list originate from one sample, sequenced in a study of blood T cell repertoires in COVID-19. Assay used: immunoSEQ multiplex PCR; TCRdb lists only in-frame clones, some missing. Among fewer than 700,000 clones listed, roughly nine tenths were seen once. The sample consisted of peripheral blood. These receptors originate from a woman between 50 and 59 years old with COVID-19, enrolled during active disease.

V and J are TRBV5-3 and TRBJ2-2; 7 bases fit TRBD1. TRBV5-3 is treated as an ORF (open reading frame) with a function not yet certain. The CDR3 is 16 residues long. J was trimmed by 0 bases and V by 4 bases; bases with no gene match: 6. The CDR3 region has the DNA TGTGCCAGAAGCCACGGACAGGCCTCGAACACCGGGGAGCTGTTTTTT. Translated, it gives CARSHGQASNTGELFF.

The rearrangement links TRBV3-1 (or the pseudogene TRBV3-2) to TRBJ1-2; possible D gene TRBD1, 6 bases. Germline V lookup: CDR1 LGHDT, CDR2 YNNKEL (reference sequence). The CDR3 runs to 13 residues. Trimming shortened V by 4 bases and J by 7 bases, and 13 bases separated the two germline ends. CDR3 residues: CASSPGGGAGYTF. As DNA, the CDR3 is TGTGCCAGCAGCCCTGGTGGGGGGGCTGGCTACACCTTC.

The gene calls are TRBV10-2 and TRBJ2-6, with D possibly being TRBD1 (6 bases). The CDR3 extends over 15 amino acids. Looked up from germline, CDR1 is WSHSY and CDR2 is SAAADI. Trimming removed 3 bases at V and 2 bases at J, with 8 bases between. The CDR3 loop reads CASSEGGPGANVLTF. The CDR3 nucleotides are TGCGCCAGCAGTGAAGGGGGTCCTGGGGCCAACGTCCTGACTTTC.

The genes are TRBV6-5 and TRBJ1-2, with TRBD1 identical over 12 bases. Germline CDR1 is MNHEY and CDR2 is SVGAGI. CDR3 length: 14 residues. V trimming: 11 bases; J trimming: 4 bases; junction bases outside the gene matches: 8. CDR3 loop: CAGGTGGAGYGYTF. CDR3 nucleotide sequence: TGTGCCGGGGGGACAGGGGGCGCCGGCTATGGCTACACCTTC.

The rearrangement joins TRBV9 to TRBJ2-3; 7 bases are a match to TRBD2. CDR3 size: 15 residues. Germline V gene lookup returns CDR1 SGDLS and CDR2 YYNGEE. Trimming removed 2 bases from V and 3 bases from J; junction bases left unmatched: 6. The CDR3 loop reads CASSVGGLGTDTQYF. CDR3 bases: TGTGCCAGCAGCGTGGGAGGGTTAGGAACAGATACGCAGTATTTT.

This chain connects TRBV15 to TRBJ2-7, with no clear D. The V end lost 0 bases, the J end lost 2 bases, and 14 bases lay between the germline ends. CDR3 length equals 16 residues. Germline V gene data show CDR1 as LNHNV and CDR2 as YYDKDF (reference sequence). The CDR3 reads CATSRDPRVYPYEQYF. CDR3 sequence (DNA): TGTGCCACCAGCAGAGACCCCCGGGTATATCCCTACGAGCAGTACTTC.